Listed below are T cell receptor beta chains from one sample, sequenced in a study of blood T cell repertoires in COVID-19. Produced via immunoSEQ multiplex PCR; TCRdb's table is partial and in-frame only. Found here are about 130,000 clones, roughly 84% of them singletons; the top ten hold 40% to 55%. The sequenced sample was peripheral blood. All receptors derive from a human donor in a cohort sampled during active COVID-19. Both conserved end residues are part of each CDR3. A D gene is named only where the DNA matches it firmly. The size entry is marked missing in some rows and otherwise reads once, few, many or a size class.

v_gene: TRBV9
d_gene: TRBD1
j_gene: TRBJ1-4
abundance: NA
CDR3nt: TGTGCCAGCAGCGTAGGAGACAGGGGTAATGAAAAACTGTTTTTT
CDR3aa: CASSVGDRGNEKLFF

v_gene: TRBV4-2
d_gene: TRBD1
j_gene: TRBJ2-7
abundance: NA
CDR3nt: TGTGCCAGCAGCGCGGGACAGGGGGCCTCCTACGAGCAGTACTTC
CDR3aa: CASSAGQGASYEQYF

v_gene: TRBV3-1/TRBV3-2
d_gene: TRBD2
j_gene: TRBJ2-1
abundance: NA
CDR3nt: TGTGCCAGCAGCCAAGGACTAGCGGAATCCTACAATGAGCAGTTCTTC
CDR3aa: CASSQGLAESYNEQFF

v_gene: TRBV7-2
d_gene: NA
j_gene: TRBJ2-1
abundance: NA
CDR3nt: TGTGCCAGCAGCTTAGGGTGGGACTCCTTCAATGGGCAGTTCTTC
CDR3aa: CASSLGWDSFNGQFF

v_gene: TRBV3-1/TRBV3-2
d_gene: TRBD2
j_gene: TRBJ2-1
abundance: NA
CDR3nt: TGTGCCAGCAGCCACACTCCCGGGACTAGCCGGAGGTACAATGAGCAGTTCTTC
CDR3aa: CASSHTPGTSRRYNEQFF

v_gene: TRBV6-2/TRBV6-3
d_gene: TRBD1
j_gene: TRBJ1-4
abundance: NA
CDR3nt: TGTGCCAGCAGTTATCTAGGGGGCAGGGGGAATGAAAAACTGTTTTTT
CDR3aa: CASSYLGGRGNEKLFF

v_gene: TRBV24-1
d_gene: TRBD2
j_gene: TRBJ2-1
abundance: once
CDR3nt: TGTGCCACCAGTGATTCAATAGGGAGGGACTCCTACAATGAGCAGTTCTTC
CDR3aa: CATSDSIGRDSYNEQFF

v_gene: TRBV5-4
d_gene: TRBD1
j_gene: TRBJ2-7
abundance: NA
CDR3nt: TGTGCCAGCAGCTCAAGACAGGGTTTGGTCGAGCAGTACTTC
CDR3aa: CASSSRQGLVEQYF

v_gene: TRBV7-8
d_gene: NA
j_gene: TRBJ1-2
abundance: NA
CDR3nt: TGTGCCAGCAGCTTAGCGCAGAGGAGGGGCTACACCTTC
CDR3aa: CASSLAQRRGYTF

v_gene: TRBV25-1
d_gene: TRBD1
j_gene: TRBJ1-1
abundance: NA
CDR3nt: TGTGCCAGCACCGATTCCACAGGGGGTGGAACTGAAGCTTTCTTT
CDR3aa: CASTDSTGGGTEAFF

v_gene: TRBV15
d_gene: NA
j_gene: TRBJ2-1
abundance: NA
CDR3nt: TGTGCCACCATGGAGATGCAGGGGTTGAATGAGCAGTTCTTC
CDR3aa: CATMEMQGLNEQFF

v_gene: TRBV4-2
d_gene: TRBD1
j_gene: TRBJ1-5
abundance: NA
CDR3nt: TGTGCCAGCAGCCTTACAGGGGGCAATCAGCCCCAGCATTTT
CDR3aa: CASSLTGGNQPQHF

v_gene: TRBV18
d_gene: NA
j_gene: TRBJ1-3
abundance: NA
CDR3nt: TGTGCCAGCTCACCCGGGGAAAACACCATATATTTT
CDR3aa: CASSPGENTIYF

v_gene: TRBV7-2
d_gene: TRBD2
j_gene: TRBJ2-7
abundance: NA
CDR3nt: TGTGCCAGCAGCTTCGGGCGGGGGGTGAACGAGCAGTACTTC
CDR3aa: CASSFGRGVNEQYF

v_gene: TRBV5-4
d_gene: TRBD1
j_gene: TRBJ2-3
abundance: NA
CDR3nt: TGTGCCAGCAGCTTCCAGGGGGCTAGAGATACGCAGTATTTT
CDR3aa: CASSFQGARDTQYF

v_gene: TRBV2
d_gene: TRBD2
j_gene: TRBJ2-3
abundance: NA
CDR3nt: TGTGCCAGCAGGAAGGGACTAGCGGGGGGAGATACGCAGTATTTT
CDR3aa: CASRKGLAGGDTQYF

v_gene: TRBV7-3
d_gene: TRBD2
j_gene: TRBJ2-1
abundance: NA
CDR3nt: TGTGCCAGCAGCTTAGGCGGGAGGGCCGACAATGAGCAGTTCTTC
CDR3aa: CASSLGGRADNEQFF

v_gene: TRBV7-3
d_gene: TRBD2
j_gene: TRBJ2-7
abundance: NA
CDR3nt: TGTGCCAGCAGCACAAGCGGGGGGTACTCCTACGAGCAGTACTTC
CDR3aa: CASSTSGGYSYEQYF

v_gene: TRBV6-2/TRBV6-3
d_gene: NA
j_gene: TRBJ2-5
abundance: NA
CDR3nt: TGTGCCAGCAGTTACGCGGGAGAGACCCAGTACTTC
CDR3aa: CASSYAGETQYF

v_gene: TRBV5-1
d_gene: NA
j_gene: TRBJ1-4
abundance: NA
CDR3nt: TGCGCCAGCAGCCTTCAGGGGACCCCTAATGAAAAACTGTTTTTT
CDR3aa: CASSLQGTPNEKLFF

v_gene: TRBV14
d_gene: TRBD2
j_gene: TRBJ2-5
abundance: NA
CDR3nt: TGTGCCAGCAGCCAAGCCTGGTCTAGCGGGACTCAAGAGACCCAGTACTTC
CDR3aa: CASSQAWSSGTQETQYF

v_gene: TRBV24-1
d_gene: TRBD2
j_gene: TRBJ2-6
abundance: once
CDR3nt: TGTGCCACCAGTGCTGGCGGATCTAGCCCGGGAGGGAGGGCCAACGTCCTGACTTTC
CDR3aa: CATSAGGSSPGGRANVLTF

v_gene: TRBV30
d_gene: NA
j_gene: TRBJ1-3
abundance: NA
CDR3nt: TGTGCCCGCTCGGTTGGAAACACCATATATTTT
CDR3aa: CARSVGNTIYF

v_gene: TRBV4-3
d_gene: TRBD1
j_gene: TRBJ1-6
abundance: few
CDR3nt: TGCGCCAGCAGCCAAGAGGGGACAGGGACTTCACCCCTCCACTTT
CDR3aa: CASSQEGTGTSPLHF

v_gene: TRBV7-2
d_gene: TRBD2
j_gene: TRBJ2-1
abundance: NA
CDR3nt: TGTGCCAGCAGCCCACCGTTAGCGGGGGCTGCAGATGAGCAGTTCTTC
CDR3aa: CASSPPLAGAADEQFF

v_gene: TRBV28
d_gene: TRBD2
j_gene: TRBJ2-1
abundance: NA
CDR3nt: TGTGCCAGCAGTTTAGGACTAGCGGGAGGACGATCCTACAATGAGCAGTTCTTC
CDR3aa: CASSLGLAGGRSYNEQFF

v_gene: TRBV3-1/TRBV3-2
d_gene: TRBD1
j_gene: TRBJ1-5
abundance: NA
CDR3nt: TGTGCCAGCAGCCAAGGGGGGACAGGGCCCCAGCATTTT
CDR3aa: CASSQGGTGPQHF

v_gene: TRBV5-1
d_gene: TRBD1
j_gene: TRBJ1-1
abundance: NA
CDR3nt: TGCGCCAGCAGCTTAGACAGGGAGAGAGGCGCTGAAGCTTTCTTT
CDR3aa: CASSLDRERGAEAFF

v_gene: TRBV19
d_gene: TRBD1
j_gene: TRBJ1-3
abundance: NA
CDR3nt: TGTGCCAGTAGTATAGGGGACAGGGCTGGAAACACCATATATTTT
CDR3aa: CASSIGDRAGNTIYF

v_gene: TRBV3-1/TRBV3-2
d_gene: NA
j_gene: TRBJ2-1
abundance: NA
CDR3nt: TGTGCGAGTTATACGGGGGGCTATTACAATGAGCAGTTCTTC
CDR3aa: CASYTGGYYNEQFF

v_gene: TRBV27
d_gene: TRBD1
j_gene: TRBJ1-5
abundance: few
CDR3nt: TGTGCCAGCAGGACACAGGGGGCCGGGCAGCCCCAGCATTTT
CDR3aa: CASRTQGAGQPQHF

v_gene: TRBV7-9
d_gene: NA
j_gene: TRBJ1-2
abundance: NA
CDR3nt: TGTGCCAGCAGCCTAAAGGCAGGTGGCTACACCTTC
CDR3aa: CASSLKAGGYTF

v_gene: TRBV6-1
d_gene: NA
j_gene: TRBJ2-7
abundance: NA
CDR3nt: TGTGCCAGCAGTGAATTCCCCGGGACAACCTACGAGCAGTACTTC
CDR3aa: CASSEFPGTTYEQYF

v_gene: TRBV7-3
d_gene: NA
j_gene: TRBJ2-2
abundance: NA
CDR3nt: TGTGCCAGCAGCCTCCAGGGCCACGGGGAGCTGTTTTTT
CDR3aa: CASSLQGHGELFF

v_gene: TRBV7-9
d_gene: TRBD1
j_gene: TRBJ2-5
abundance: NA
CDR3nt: TGTGCCAGCAGATGGGACAGGGCAGGAGAGACCCAGTACTTC
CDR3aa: CASRWDRAGETQYF

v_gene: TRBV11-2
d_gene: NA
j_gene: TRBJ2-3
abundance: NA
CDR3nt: TGTGCCAGCAGCTTAATATACAGCTCCTACTTCACAGATACGCAGTATTTT
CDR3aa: CASSLIYSSYFTDTQYF

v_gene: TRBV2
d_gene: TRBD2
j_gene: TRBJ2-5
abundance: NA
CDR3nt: TGTGCCAGCAATCTAGCGGGGGACAAAGAGACCCAGTACTTC
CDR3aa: CASNLAGDKETQYF

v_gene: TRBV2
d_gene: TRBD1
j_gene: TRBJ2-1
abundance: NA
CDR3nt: TGTGCCAGCAGTAAGGCCGGGACAGGGAAAATACAGCAGTTCTTC
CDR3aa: CASSKAGTGKIQQFF

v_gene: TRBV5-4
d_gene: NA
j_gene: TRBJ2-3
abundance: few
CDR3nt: TGTGCCACCAAATCGGGGGATACGCAGTATTTT
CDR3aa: CATKSGDTQYF

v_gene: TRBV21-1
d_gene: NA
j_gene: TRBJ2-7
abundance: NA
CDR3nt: TGTGCCAGCCGCAAATGGGTCCCGGGACAGGGGTCCTGCGAGCAGTACTTC
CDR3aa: CASRKWVPGQGSCEQYF

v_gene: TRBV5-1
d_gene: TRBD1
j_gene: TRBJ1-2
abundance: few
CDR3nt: TGCGCCAGCAGCACTACAGGGGCTTCTAACTATGGCTACACCTTC
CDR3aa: CASSTTGASNYGYTF

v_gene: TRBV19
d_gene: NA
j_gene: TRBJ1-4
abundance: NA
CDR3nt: TGTGCCAGTAGTATATCAACATCAACTAATGAAAAACTGTTTTTT
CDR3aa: CASSISTSTNEKLFF

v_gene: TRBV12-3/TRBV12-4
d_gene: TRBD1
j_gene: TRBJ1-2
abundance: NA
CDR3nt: TGTGCCAGCAGGACGGGACAGGGGGGCGTCTACACCTTC
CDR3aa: CASRTGQGGVYTF

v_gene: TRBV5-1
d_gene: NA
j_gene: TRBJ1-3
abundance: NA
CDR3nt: TGCGCCAGCAGCTTGGGGAGCTCTGGAAACACCATATATTTT
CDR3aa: CASSLGSSGNTIYF

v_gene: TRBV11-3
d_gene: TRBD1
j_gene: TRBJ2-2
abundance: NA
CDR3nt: TGTGCCAGCAGCTCTCTACAGGGGAGCACCGGGGAGCTGTTTTTT
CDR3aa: CASSSLQGSTGELFF

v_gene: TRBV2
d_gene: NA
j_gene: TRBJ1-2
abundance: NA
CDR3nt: TGTGCCAGCAGTGATGTAGGCTACACCTTC
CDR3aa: CASSDVGYTF